This TCR beta chain was identified during a study of tumor and adjacent non-tumor tissue in lung cancer. A modified ARM-PCR protocol with three rounds of nested PCR amplified TCRbeta. From the multiplex PCR reads, TCRdb called clonotypes with MiXCR, one entry per CDR3 protein. The sample lists around 99,000 distinct CDR3 sequences, 60% to 70% occurring once. A word on this clonotype: Germline is not matched at one junction end, which may reflect a read error.

The template was RNA from unsorted bulk tissue. The normal lung tissue was taken more than 3 cm from the tumor edge. This TCR was sampled from a man aged 55 to 70 with non-small cell lung cancer. What was sequenced was distant non-tumor lung tissue.

The CDR3 region has the DNA TGCGTCAGCAGTCTAGGGGGTGGAGGAGGGGAGCTGTTTTTT. Translation gives CVSSLGGGGGELFF. The rearrangement joins TRBV4-1 to TRBJ2-2, with a weak D call TRBD1 (6 bases). The CDR3 has 14 amino acids. CDR1 is MGHRA and CDR2 is YSYEKL in the germline V gene.